A single sample is the source of the 14 T cell receptor beta chains below, sequenced in a study of T-cell memory formation after mild COVID-19. MiXCR was run by TCRdb on the 5' RACE reads, yielding one entry per CDR3 protein. The sample shows more than 250,000 distinct CDR3 sequences, more than 15% of them seen only once. Material: PBMCs or a T cell subset sorted from them (not recorded which). These receptors were obtained from a man aged 18 to 29 who had mild COVID-19 (a few samples of this study predate the infection). Cell type and time point are not known.

This clonotype has a handful of counts. CDR3 loop: CASSLTSGVLNEQFF. In nucleotides, the CDR3 is TGTGCCAGCAGCTTGACTAGCGGGGTCCTCAATGAGCAGTTCTTC. This chain uses TRBV7-2 with TRBJ2-1; 11 bases align to TRBD2. After removal of 3 bases from V and 6 bases from J, the junction contained 4 bases not matched to a gene. Germline loops: CDR1 SGHTA, CDR2 FQGNSA. CDR3 length: 15 amino acids.

V and J are TRBV4-3 and TRBJ1-5; D is ambiguous. The germline V gene encodes CDR1 LGHNA and CDR2 YSLEER. This CDR3 is 16 amino acids long. V lost 1 base to trimming and J lost 2 bases, with 12 bases between them. The CDR3 protein is CASSQARHSGNQPQHF. The CDR3 nucleotides are TGCGCCAGCAGCCAAGCCCGACACTCCGGCAATCAGCCCCAGCATTTT.

Concerning this clonotype: One end of the junction does not line up with germline, which may come from a read error. The V and J genes are TRBV7-9 and TRBJ2-3, with TRBD1 as a possible D gene (5 bases). Germline CDR1 and CDR2: SEHNR and FQNEAQ (reference sequence). The CDR3 has 16 amino acids. CDR3 in amino acids: CASSVAPQGSTDTQYF. As DNA, the CDR3 is TGTGCCAGCAGCGTAGCCCCCCAGGGTAGCACAGATACGCAGTATTTT. The whole variable domain, filled in from reference TRBV7-9 and TRBJ2-3, reads DTGVSQNPRHKITKRGQNVTFRCDPISEHNRLYWYRQTLGQGPEFLTYFQNEAQLEKSRLLSDRFSAERPKGSFSTLEIQRTEQGDSAMYLCASSVAPQGSTDTQYFGPGTRLTVL.

V usage is TRBV20-1 and J usage is TRBJ1-1; tentative D call: TRBD1 (6 bases). The CDR3 has 14 residues. Per germline, CDR1 DFQATT and CDR2 SNEGSKA (reference sequence). Trimming shortened V by 2 bases and J by 1 base, and 11 bases separated the two germline ends. For the CDR3, the DNA is TGCAGTGCTAGATCGGGGGGGGCGAACACTGAAGCTTTCTTT. Encoded protein: CSARSGGANTEAFF.

This clonotype was recorded a few times. As DNA, the CDR3 is TGCGCCAGCAGCTTGGCCAGGGATCTAGCGGGGGTTTACAATGAGCAGTTCTTC. It yields the protein CASSLARDLAGVYNEQFF. This chain uses TRBV5-1 with TRBJ2-1; 10 positions match TRBD2. CDR3 size: 18 residues. After removal of 0 bases from V and 4 bases from J, the junction contained 10 bases not matched to a gene. CDR1 SGHRS and CDR2 YFSETQ come from the germline V gene.

This clonotype was seen at least ten times. The genes are TRBV4-3 and TRBJ2-1; D is uncertain. The CDR3 is 15 amino acids. Deletions cut 0 bases from V and 0 bases from J, with 6 bases between. The V gene's germline CDR1 is LGHNA and CDR2 YSLEER. The CDR3 DNA follows: TGCGCCAGCAGCCAAGACAGAAGCTCCTACAATGAGCAGTTCTTC. Its protein is CASSQDRSSYNEQFF.

V and J are TRBV5-1 and TRBJ2-5; 11 bases align to TRBD2. The germline CDR1 and CDR2 sequences are SGHRS and YFSETQ. This CDR3 has 18 residues. The ends lost 0 bases at V and 3 bases at J; junction bases unmatched: 10. This CDR3 is CASSLALAGGSGKETQYF. The DNA of the CDR3 is TGCGCCAGCAGCTTGGCTCTAGCGGGGGGCTCTGGTAAAGAGACCCAGTACTTC.

This clonotype was seen more than once but under ten times. CDR3 sequence (DNA): TGTGCCAGCAGCGTAGGGGGGACAGGGTCCTACAATGAGCAGTTCTTC. Translated: CASSVGGTGSYNEQFF. The chain uses TRBV9 and TRBJ2-1, with 9 nucleotides matching TRBD1. V was pared by 0 bases and J by 1 base, with 2 bases of the junction left unmatched. The V gene's germline CDR1 is SGDLS and CDR2 YYNGEE. The length of the CDR3 is 16 residues.

This clonotype occurred a few times. V is TRBV24-1 and J is TRBJ1-1; the D gene is possibly TRBD1 (6 bases). Per the germline V gene, CDR1 is KGHDR and CDR2 is SFDVKD. Trimming cost V 9 bases and J 4 bases, with 14 bases left between them. The CDR3 is made up of 13 amino acids. In DNA form, the CDR3 reads TGTGCCACCCGCAAAAGGGGGGGCACTGAAGCTTTCTTT. Amino acids: CATRKRGGTEAFF.

This chain uses TRBV4-1 with TRBJ2-1, with a possible D match to TRBD2 (5 bases). The CDR3 contains 16 residues. The germline V and J ends were trimmed by 1 base and 0 bases, with 10 bases remaining between them. Germline loops: CDR1 MGHRA, CDR2 YSYEKL. The CDR3 region has the DNA TGCGCCAGCAGCCAAGGATGGACTCCCTCCTACAATGAGCAGTTCTTC. Its protein product is CASSQGWTPSYNEQFF.

This chain joins TRBV20-1 and TRBJ1-2; D is unclear. CDR1 DFQATT and CDR2 SNEGSKA come from the germline V gene (reference sequence). The CDR3 runs to 15 residues. The V end was cut by 0 bases, the J end by 4 bases, with 15 bases between. The CDR3 coding sequence is TGCAGTGCTAGAGATGGCCGTCACGAGAGCTATGGCTACACCTTC. This codes for CSARDGRHESYGYTF.

The genes are TRBV6-5 and TRBJ1-3, with no clear D. V was cut by 0 bases and J by 2 bases, with 17 bases left in between. Germline V CDR1 and CDR2: MNHEY, SVGAGI. The CDR3 runs to 18 residues. CDR3 amino acids: CASSYSNTPGDPGNTIYF. The CDR3 region has the DNA TGTGCCAGCAGTTACTCGAATACCCCGGGCGATCCTGGAAACACCATATATTTT.

The V call is TRBV7-9, the J call TRBJ1-4; D gene unclear. The germline V gene encodes CDR1 SEHNR and CDR2 FQNEAQ (reference sequence). V was shortened by 5 bases and J by 12 bases, with 13 bases between the two germline ends. This CDR3 has 12 amino acids. The DNA for the CDR3 is TGTGCCAGCAGCGTTCGGGCATCTCAACTGTTTTTT. Translating it yields CASSVRASQLFF. The full variable domain, its missing parts supplied by reference TRBV7-9 and TRBJ1-4, is DTGVSQNPRHKITKRGQNVTFRCDPISEHNRLYWYRQTLGQGPEFLTYFQNEAQLEKSRLLSDRFSAERPKGSFSTLEIQRTEQGDSAMYLCASSVRASQLFFGSGTQLSVL.

The J gene is TRBJ1-6, the V gene TRBV5-1; 7 bases fit TRBD1. V shed 4 bases, J shed 4 bases, and the junction held 5 bases outside the gene matches. The CDR3 has 15 residues. The germline V gene encodes CDR1 SGHRS and CDR2 YFSETQ. CDR3 residues: CASSAGTAYNSPLHF. CDR3 DNA sequence: TGCGCCAGCAGCGCCGGGACAGCTTATAATTCACCCCTCCACTTT.